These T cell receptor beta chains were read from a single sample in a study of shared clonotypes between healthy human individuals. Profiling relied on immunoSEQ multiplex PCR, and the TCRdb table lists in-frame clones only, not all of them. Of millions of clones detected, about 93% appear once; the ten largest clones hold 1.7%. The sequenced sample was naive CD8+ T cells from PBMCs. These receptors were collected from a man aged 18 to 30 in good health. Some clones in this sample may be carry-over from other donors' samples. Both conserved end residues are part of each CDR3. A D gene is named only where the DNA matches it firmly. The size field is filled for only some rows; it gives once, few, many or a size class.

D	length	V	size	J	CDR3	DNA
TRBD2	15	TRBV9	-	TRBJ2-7	CASSASPGGSYEQYF	TGTGCCAGCAGCGCCAGCCCCGGGGGGTCCTACGAGCAGTACTTC
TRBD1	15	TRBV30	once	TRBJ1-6	CAWREAWTGNSPLHF	TGTGCCTGGAGAGAAGCCTGGACAGGGAATTCACCCCTCCACTTT
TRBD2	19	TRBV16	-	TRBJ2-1	CASSQSRSGGRAPYNEQFF	TGTGCCAGCAGCCAATCTAGGTCGGGCGGGAGGGCCCCCTACAATGAGCAGTTCTTC
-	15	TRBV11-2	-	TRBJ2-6	CASSAAGSGANVLTF	TGTGCCAGCAGCGCCGCAGGGTCTGGGGCCAACGTCCTGACTTTC
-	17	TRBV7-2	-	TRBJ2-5	CASSLEVLDSGLETQYF	TGTGCCAGCAGCTTAGAAGTTCTAGACAGTGGCTTAGAGACCCAGTACTTC
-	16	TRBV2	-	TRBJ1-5	CASRADGLNRNQPQHF	TGTGCCAGCAGGGCGGACGGATTAAACCGCAATCAGCCCCAGCATTTT
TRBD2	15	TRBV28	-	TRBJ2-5	CASRYGLAAQETQYF	TGTGCCAGCAGATACGGACTAGCGGCCCAAGAGACCCAGTACTTC
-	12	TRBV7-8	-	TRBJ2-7	CASSPLIYEQYF	TGTGCCAGCAGCCCCTTAATATACGAGCAGTACTTC
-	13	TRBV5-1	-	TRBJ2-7	CASSLVPEYEQYF	TGCGCCAGCAGCTTGGTTCCCGAGTACGAGCAGTACTTC
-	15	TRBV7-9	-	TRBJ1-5	CASSLGVSSNQPQHF	TGTGCCAGCAGCTTAGGGGTATCATCCAATCAGCCCCAGCATTTT
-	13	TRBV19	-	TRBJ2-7	CASSPKGPYEQYF	TGTGCCAGTAGCCCAAAGGGCCCCTACGAGCAGTACTTC
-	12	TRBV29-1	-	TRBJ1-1	CSVETGYTEAFF	TGCAGCGTTGAAACAGGGTACACTGAAGCTTTCTTT
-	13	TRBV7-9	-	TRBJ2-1	CASSLALINEQFF	TGTGCCAGCAGCTTAGCGTTGATCAATGAGCAGTTCTTC
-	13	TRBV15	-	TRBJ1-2	CATSRGRNPGYTF	TGTGCCACCAGCAGAGGACGGAATCCGGGCTACACCTTC
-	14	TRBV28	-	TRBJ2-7	CASSLGGNRYEQYF	TGTGCCAGCAGTTTAGGAGGGAATCGCTACGAGCAGTACTTC
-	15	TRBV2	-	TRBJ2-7	CASRDRDKSSYEQYF	TGTGCCAGCAGGGACCGGGACAAGAGCTCCTACGAGCAGTACTTC
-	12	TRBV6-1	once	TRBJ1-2	CASRGMGDGYTF	TGTGCCAGCAGGGGTATGGGGGATGGCTACACCTTC
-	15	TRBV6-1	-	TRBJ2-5	CASSEIVGVEETQYF	TGTGCCAGCAGTGAAATTGTAGGGGTGGAAGAGACCCAGTACTTC
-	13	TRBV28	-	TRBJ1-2	CASSLLGAGGYTF	TGTGCCAGCAGTTTATTGGGGGCCGGTGGCTACACCTTC
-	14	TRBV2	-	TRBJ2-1	CASVRGFRGNEQFF	TGTGCCAGCGTTCGTGGATTTCGCGGGAATGAGCAGTTCTTC
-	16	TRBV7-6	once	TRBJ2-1	CASSLERRSSYNEQFF	TGTGCCAGCAGCTTAGAAAGACGGAGCTCCTACAATGAGCAGTTCTTC
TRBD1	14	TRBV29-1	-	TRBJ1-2	CSAVGQVTDVHYTF	TGCAGCGCCGTGGGACAGGTAACCGATGTCCATTACACCTTC
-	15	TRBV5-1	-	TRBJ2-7	CASRTSLQGNYEQYF	TGCGCCAGCAGAACGTCGCTGCAGGGGAATTACGAGCAGTACTTC